This T cell receptor (beta chain) was sequenced in a study of human T cells and chemical hapten exposure (dated by TCRdb to the early 2020s). Study-wide context: For sensitization, 2% DPC in acetone was applied to a roughly 2 cm by roughly 2 cm area of upper inner arm skin. Weekly therapeutic DPC doses were additionally applied to the scalp of patients throughout the approximately 24-week study period. This study followed changes in the peripheral blood TCR repertoire in vivo during primary and secondary sensitization of alopecia patients to the hapten diphenylcyclopropenone (DPC). Libraries were pooled for sequencing, and per-sample TCR yields varied mainly because of small differences in library volumes within the pool. Blood samples were taken from patients before sensitization (week 0) and at 2, 6 and about 24 weeks after DPC sensitization. Most of the patients in the cohort were female, and the cohort covered alopecia areata with under or over 50% scalp involvement, alopecia totalis and alopecia universalis. Patch tests used Finn chambers with 0.01% DPC on the upper back, scored after 6 days by International Contact Dermatitis Research Group standards. Twenty-nine alopecia patients provided blood for TCR sequencing at one to four time points (pre-sensitization, 2, 6 and 24 weeks). What the work shows at the level of the full study, not this receptor alone: Repeated subsampling changed both the strength of the expansion versus patch-test correlation and the threshold at which that correlation became significant. Significantly more large CDR3 similarity clusters were formed by expanded TCRs than by pre-sensitization or healthy control sets, consistent with antigen-driven responses. Because every patient had alopecia, a presumed autoimmune disease, the patients' immune response might differ from that of healthy individuals. DPC sensitization did not change the number of TCRs with a frequency above 1 in 1000, and there was no evidence of changes in global repertoire structure. The number of PT1 expanded TCRs positively correlated with patch test score, significant at thresholds 8, 16 and 32 but not 4.

This clonotype has only a few counts. What this receptor recognizes is not known. No base quality values were provided; no much bigger clone lies one nucleotide off. The time point label of this sample denotes: patch test 2, 6 weeks after DPC sensitization. The treatment or condition label, as the study defines it: therapeutic diphenylcyclopropenone sensitization with weekly scalp DPC. At each patch-test visit, blood was drawn before the patch test was applied. To be eligible, patients had to be aged 18 to 70, diagnosed with alopecia and judged suitable for DPC therapy, while pregnant patients were excluded. Total RNA was extracted from unfractionated whole blood collected in Tempus Blood RNA tubes. The library was built by means of RACE. This sample was sequenced with a NextSeq 500. During library preparation, unique molecular identifiers were attached to individual cDNA molecules so that TCRs could be counted in a quantitative, reproducible way. Both TCR alpha and TCR beta chains were sequenced from each blood RNA sample. In the authors' own workflow: A median of around 96,000 TCRs per sample was observed, with a range of about 23,224 to 750,000. The Decombinator software suite was used to annotate the V, J and CDR3 of the TCR reads. For the PS versus PT1 abundance plots, all samples were subsampled to the same number of TCRs (28,000). TCRs were defined as expanded if absent before sensitization and observed at least eight times at the 2-week time point. TCRdb trimmed public reads at Q25 via fastp, called clones via MiXCR and kept in-frame beta chains. Identical CDR3 proteins give one entry, which carries the most common genes and DNA. The V and J calls were determined by TCRdb, not by the authors. Recorded for this sample are about 82,000 distinct CDR3 sequences; about 6.3% of them occurred a single time. The ten largest make up 1.3% of the sample.

The clonotype originates from a woman between 25 and 40 years old with alopecia areata. Some clones in this sample may be carry-over from other donors' samples. The sample consisted of whole blood, taken in connection with sensitization to the hapten diphenylcyclopropenone (DPC).

The DNA reads as follows: TGTGCCAGCAGATCCCTCGCGACAGGGGGGACTGAAGCTTTCTTT. Translated, this is CASRSLATGGTEAFF. The chain is made from TRBV2 and TRBJ1-1; 9 central nucleotides agree with TRBD1. The germline V and J ends show losses of 6 bases and 5 bases respectively, and no gene match explains 10 bases of the junction. The CDR3 measures 15 amino acids from cysteine to phenylalanine. The only DNA kept is the CDR3, 45 bases in frame from the first base. CDR1 SNHLY and CDR2 FYNNEI were looked up in the germline V gene.